In its sample, the clone carrying this T cell receptor (beta chain) was seen many times. These data originate in a study of regulatory T cells in long-lasting Graves disease. Time point here: newly diagnosed GD, antithyroid drugs for less than 3 months. Construction of the TCR library relied on RNA isolated from PBMCs. Libraries of TCR beta came from iRepertoire HTBI primers plus Arm-PCR of CDR3 regions. One entry per CDR3 protein, called by TCRdb with MiXCR from the multiplex PCR reads. The table records some 560,000 distinct CDR3 sequences, 15% to 20% of them present only once. This CDR3 spans 13 amino acids. Looked up from germline, CDR1 is SGHRS and CDR2 is YFSETQ. Trimming shortened V by 4 bases and J by 4 bases, and 10 bases separated the two germline ends. The data also belong to a second study, concerning T cells in Graves' hyperthyroidism and ophthalmopathy.

The source was peripheral blood mononuclear cells (PBMCs), collected at new diagnosis, from a patient treated with antithyroid drugs. The genes are TRBV5-1 and TRBJ2-3; TRBD1 is a possible D gene (5 bases). This receptor was identified in a woman aged 40-60 years with Graves disease. CDR3 nucleotides: TGCGCCAGCAGCGGGGCGACCGCAGATACGCAGTATTTT. Its protein is CASSGATADTQYF.